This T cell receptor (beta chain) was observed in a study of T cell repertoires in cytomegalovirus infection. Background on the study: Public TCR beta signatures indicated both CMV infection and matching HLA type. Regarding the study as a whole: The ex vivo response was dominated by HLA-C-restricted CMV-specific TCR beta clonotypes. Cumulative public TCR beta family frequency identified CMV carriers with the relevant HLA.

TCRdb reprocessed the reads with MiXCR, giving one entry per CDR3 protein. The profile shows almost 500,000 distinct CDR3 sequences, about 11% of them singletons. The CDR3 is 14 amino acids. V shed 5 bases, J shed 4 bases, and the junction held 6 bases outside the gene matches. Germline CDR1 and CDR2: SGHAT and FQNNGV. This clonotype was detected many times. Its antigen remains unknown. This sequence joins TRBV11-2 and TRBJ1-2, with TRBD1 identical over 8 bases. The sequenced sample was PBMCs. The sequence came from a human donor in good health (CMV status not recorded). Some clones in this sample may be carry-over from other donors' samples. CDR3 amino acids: CASSKVQGGYGYTF. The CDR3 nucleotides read TGTGCCAGCAGCAAAGTACAGGGGGGCTATGGCTACACCTTC.